This T cell receptor (beta chain) stems from a study of blood T cell dynamics during melanoma immunotherapy. For the study at large: Standard first-line treatment here was pembrolizumab or nivolumab plus ipilimumab in metastatic melanoma. The study's findings and limits: Whether repertoire-driving clones were melanoma-specific could not be determined.

Profiling relied on immunoSEQ multiplex PCR, and the TCRdb table lists in-frame clones only, not all of them. This repertoire shows 17,000 or so clones, 75% to 85% found once; its top ten account for under 9%. This clone was observed once. What it binds is unknown. As to time point: pre-treatment baseline. V was pared by 5 bases and J by 4 bases, with 18 bases between. The CDR3 spans 15 residues. Germline loops: CDR1 LNHDA, CDR2 SQIVND (reference sequence). The sample was blood, taken from a patient treated with checkpoint blockade. This TCR derives from a human donor with melanoma. This chain uses TRBV19 with TRBJ2-7; D is unclear. CDR3 DNA: TGTGCCAGTAGTTTTGGGTCGGGCAATTTATACGAGCAGTACTTC. Protein sequence: CASSFGSGNLYEQYF.